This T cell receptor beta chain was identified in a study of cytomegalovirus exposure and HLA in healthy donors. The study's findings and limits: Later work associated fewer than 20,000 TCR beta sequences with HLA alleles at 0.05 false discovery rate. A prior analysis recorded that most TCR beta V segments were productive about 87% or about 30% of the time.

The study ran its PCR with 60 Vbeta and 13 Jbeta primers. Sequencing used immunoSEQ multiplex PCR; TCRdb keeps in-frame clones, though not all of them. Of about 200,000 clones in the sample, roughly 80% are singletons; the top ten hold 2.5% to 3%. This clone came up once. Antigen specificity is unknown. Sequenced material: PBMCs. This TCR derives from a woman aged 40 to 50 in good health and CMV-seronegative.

The CDR3 region has the DNA TGTGCCAGCAGCCGACAGGGATCTCACAATCAGCCCCAGCATTTT. Translating it yields CASSRQGSHNQPQHF. V is TRBV6-1 and J is TRBJ1-5; TRBD1 aligns across 7 bases. This CDR3 has 15 amino acids. Per the germline V gene, CDR1 is MNHNS and CDR2 is SASEGT. J was trimmed by 3 bases and V by 6 bases; bases with no gene match: 8.